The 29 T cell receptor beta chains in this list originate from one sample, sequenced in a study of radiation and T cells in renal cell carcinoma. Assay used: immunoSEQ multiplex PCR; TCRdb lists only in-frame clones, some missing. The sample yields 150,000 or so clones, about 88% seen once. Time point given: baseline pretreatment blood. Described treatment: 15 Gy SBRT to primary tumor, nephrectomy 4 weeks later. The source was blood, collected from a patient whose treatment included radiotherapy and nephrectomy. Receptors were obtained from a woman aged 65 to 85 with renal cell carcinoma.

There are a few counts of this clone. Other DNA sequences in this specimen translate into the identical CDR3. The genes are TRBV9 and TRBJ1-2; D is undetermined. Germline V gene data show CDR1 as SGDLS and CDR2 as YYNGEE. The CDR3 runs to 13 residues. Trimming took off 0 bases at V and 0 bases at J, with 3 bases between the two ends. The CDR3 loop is CASSVEANYGYTF. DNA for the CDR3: TGTGCCAGCAGCGTAGAGGCTAACTATGGCTACACCTTC.

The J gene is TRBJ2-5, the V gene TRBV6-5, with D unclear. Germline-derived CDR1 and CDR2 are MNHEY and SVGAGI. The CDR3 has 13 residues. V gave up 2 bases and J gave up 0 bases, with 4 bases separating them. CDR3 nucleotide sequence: TGTGCCAGCAGTTACGGCCACCAAGAGACCCAGTACTTC. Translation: CASSYGHQETQYF.

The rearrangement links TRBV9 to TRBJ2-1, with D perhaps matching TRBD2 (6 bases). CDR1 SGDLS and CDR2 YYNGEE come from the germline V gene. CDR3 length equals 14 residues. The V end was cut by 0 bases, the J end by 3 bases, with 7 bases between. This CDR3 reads CASSVGGVYNEQFF. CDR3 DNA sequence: TGTGCCAGCAGCGTAGGGGGGGTCTACAATGAGCAGTTCTTC.

This chain's CDR3 is CASSLFGDRAVDTQYF. The CDR3 coding sequence is TGTGCCAGCAGCTTGTTTGGGGACAGGGCTGTAGATACGCAGTATTTT. V gene TRBV5-5 combines with J gene TRBJ2-3; 9 nucleotides match TRBD1. This CDR3 is built from 16 residues. CDR1 is SGHKS and CDR2 is YYEKEE in the germline V gene (reference sequence). After removal of 1 base from V and 5 bases from J, the junction contained 8 bases not matched to a gene.

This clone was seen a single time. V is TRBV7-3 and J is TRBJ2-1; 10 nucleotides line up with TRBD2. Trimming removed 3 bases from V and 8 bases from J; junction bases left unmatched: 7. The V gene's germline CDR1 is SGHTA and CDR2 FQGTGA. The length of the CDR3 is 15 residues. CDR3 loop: CASSFQRGGRDEQFF. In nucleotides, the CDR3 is TGTGCCAGCAGCTTCCAGCGGGGGGGCCGCGATGAGCAGTTCTTC. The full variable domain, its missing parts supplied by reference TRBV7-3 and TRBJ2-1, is GAGVSQTPSNKVTEKGKYVELRCDPISGHTALYWYRQSLGQGPEFLIYFQGTGAADDSGLPNDRFFAVRPEGSVSTLKIQRTERGDSAVYLCASSFQRGGRDEQFFGPGTRLTVL.

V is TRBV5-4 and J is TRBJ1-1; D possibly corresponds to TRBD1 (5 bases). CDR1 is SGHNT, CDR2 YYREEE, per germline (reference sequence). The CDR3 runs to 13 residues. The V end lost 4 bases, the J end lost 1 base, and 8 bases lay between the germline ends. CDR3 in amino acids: CASSLTGNTEAFF. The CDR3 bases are TGTGCCAGCAGCCTTACAGGGAACACTGAAGCTTTCTTT.

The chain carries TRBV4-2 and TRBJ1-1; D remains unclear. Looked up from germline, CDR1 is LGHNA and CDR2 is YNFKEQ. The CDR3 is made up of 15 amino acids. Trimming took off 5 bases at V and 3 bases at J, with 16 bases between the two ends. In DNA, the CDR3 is TGTGCCAGCAGCGTGGGAATAGTGGAGGACACTGAAGCTTTCTTT. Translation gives CASSVGIVEDTEAFF.

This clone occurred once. The CDR3 is CASSALDRGGFGYTF. The CDR3 bases are TGTGCCAGCAGCGCTTTGGACAGGGGCGGTTTTGGCTACACCTTC. The rearrangement joins TRBV7-9 to TRBJ1-2; 9 bases are a match to TRBD1. The germline CDR1 and CDR2 sequences are SEHNR and FQNEAQ (reference sequence). This CDR3 comprises 15 residues. V dropped 5 bases and J dropped 7; count of bases not matched to a gene: 11.

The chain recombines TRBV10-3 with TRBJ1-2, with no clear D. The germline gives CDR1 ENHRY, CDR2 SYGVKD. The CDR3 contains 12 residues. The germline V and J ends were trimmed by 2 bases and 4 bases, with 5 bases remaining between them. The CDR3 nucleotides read TGTGCCATCAGTGAGGAGCCCTATGGCTACACCTTC. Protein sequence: CAISEEPYGYTF.

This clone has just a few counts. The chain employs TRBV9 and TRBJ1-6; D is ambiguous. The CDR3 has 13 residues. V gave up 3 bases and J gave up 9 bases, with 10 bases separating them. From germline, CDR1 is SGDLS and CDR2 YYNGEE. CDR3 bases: TGTGCCAGCAGCGCCGACTCTAGTTCACCCCTCCACTTT. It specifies CASSADSSSPLHF.

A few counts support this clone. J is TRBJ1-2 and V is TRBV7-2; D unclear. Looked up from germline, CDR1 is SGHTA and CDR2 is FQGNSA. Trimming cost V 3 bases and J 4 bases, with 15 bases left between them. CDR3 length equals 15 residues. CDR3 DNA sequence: TGTGCCAGCAGCTTTTTCCGGCGCAGGAGCTATGGCTACACCTTC. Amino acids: CASSFFRRRSYGYTF. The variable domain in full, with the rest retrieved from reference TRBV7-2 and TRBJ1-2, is GAGVSQSPSNKVTEKGKDVELRCDPISGHTALYWYRQSLGQGLEFLIYFQGNSAPDKSGLPSDRFSAERTGGSVSTLTIQRTQQEDSAVYLCASSFFRRRSYGYTFGSGTRLTVV.

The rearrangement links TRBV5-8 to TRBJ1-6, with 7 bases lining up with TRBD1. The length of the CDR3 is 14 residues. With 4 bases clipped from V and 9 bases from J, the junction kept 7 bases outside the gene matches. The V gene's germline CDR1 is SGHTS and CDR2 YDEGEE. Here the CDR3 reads CASSPGQRSSPLHF. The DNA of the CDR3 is TGTGCCAGCAGCCCGGGACAGCGGAGTTCACCCCTCCACTTT.

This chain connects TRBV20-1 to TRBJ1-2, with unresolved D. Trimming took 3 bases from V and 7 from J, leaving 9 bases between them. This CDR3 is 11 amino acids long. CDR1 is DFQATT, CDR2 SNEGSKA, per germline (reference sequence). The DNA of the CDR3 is TGCAGTGCTAGCGTGGGTTCTGGCTACACCTTC. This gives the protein CSASVGSGYTF.

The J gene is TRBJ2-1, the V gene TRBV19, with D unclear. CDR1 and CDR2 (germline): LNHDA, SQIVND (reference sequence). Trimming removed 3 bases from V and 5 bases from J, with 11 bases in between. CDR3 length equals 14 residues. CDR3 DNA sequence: TGTGCCAGTAGTATCTGGCAGGTCAACAATGAGCAGTTCTTC. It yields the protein CASSIWQVNNEQFF.

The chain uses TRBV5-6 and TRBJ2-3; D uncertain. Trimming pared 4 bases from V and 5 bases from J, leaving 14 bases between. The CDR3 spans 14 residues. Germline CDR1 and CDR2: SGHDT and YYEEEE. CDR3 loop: CASSLGPTRDTQYF. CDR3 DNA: TGTGCCAGCAGCCTAGGACCAACCCGAGATACGCAGTATTTT.

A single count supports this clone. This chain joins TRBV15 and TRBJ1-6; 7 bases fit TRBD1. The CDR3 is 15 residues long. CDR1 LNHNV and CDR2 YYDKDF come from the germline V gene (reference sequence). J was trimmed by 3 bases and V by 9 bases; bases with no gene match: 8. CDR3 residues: CATGGGSFYNSPLHF. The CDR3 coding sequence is TGTGCCACAGGAGGGGGCAGCTTCTATAATTCACCCCTCCACTTT.

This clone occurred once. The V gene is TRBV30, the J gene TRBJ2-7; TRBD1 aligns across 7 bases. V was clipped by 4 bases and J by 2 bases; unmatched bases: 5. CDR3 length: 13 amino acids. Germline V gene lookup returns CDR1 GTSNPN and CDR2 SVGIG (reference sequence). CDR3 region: CAWMTRGPYEQYF. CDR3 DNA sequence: TGTGCCTGGATGACAAGGGGGCCCTACGAGCAGTACTTC.

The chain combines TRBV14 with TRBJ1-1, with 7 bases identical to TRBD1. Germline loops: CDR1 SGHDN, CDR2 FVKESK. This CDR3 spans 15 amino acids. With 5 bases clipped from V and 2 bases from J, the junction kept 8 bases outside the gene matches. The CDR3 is CASSNTDRLNTEAFF. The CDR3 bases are TGTGCCAGCAGCAACACGGACAGGCTAAACACTGAAGCTTTCTTT.

CDR3 sequence reads: CASSEVIRGRQPQHF. In nucleotides, the CDR3 is TGTGCCAGCAGTGAAGTCATTAGGGGGCGTCAGCCCCAGCATTTT. The chain uses TRBV6-1 and TRBJ1-5; 7 bases are a match to TRBD1. Losses at the gene ends were 1 base for V and 6 bases for J; bases not matched to a gene: 6. This CDR3 comprises 15 residues. The germline V gene has CDR1 MNHNS and CDR2 SASEGT.

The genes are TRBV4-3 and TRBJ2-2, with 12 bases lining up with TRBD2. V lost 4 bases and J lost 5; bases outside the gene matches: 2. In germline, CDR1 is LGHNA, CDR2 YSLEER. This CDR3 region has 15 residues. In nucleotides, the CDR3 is TGCGCCAGCAGCCTAGGACTAGCGGGGACCGGGGAGCTGTTTTTT. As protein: CASSLGLAGTGELFF.

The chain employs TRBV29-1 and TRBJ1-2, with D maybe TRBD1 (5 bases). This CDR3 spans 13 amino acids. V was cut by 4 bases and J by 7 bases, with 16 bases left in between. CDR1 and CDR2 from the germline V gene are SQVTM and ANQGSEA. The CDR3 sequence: CSVVGRQGFGYTF. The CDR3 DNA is TGCAGCGTTGTGGGGCGCCAGGGTTTTGGCTACACCTTC.

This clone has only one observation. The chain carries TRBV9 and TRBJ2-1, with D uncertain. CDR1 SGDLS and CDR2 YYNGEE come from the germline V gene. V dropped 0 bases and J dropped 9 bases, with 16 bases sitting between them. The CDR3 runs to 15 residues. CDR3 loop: CASSVGERRNSEQFF. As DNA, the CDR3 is TGTGCCAGCAGCGTAGGAGAGAGACGGAACAGTGAGCAGTTCTTC.

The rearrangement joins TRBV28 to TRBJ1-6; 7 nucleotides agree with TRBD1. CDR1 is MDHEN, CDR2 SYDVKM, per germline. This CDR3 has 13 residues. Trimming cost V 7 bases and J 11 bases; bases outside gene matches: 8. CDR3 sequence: CASKTGSLAPLHF. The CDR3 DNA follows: TGTGCCAGCAAGACAGGGTCTCTCGCACCCCTCCACTTT.

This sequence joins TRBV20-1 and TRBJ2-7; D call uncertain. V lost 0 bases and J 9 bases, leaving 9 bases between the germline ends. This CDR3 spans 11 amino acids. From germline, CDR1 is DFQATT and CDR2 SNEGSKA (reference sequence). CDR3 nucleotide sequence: TGCAGTGCTAGAGATCCTCCGTCGCAGTACTTC. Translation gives CSARDPPSQYF.

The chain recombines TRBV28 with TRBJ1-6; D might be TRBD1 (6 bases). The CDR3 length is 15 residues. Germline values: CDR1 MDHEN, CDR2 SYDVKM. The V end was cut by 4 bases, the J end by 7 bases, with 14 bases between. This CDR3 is CASSSPATGNSPLHF. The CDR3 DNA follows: TGTGCCAGCAGTTCCCCCGCCACAGGGAATTCACCCCTCCACTTT.

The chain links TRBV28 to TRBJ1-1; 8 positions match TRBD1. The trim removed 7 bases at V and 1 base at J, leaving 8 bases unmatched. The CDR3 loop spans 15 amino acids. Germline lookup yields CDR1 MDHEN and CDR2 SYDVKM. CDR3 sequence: CASTAPTGGNTEAFF. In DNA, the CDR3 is TGTGCCAGCACCGCACCCACAGGGGGGAACACTGAAGCTTTCTTT.

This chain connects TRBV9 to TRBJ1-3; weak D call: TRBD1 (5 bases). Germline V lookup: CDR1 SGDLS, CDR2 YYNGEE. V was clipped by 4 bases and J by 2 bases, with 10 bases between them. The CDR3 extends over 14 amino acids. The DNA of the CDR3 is TGTGCCAGCAGCTTCGACAGTCCTGGAAACACCATATATTTT. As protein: CASSFDSPGNTIYF.

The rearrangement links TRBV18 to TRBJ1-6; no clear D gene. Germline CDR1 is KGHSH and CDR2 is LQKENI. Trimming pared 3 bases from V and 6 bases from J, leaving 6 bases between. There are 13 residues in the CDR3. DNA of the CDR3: TGTGCCAGCTCACCTTTTGGTAATTCACCCCTCCACTTT. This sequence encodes CASSPFGNSPLHF.

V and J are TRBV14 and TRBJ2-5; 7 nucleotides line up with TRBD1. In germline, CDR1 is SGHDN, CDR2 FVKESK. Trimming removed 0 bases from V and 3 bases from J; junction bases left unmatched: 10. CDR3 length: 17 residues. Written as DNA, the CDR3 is TGTGCCAGCAGCCAAGATAGAGGCAGGGGGAAAAAAGAGACCCAGTACTTC. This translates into CASSQDRGRGKKETQYF.